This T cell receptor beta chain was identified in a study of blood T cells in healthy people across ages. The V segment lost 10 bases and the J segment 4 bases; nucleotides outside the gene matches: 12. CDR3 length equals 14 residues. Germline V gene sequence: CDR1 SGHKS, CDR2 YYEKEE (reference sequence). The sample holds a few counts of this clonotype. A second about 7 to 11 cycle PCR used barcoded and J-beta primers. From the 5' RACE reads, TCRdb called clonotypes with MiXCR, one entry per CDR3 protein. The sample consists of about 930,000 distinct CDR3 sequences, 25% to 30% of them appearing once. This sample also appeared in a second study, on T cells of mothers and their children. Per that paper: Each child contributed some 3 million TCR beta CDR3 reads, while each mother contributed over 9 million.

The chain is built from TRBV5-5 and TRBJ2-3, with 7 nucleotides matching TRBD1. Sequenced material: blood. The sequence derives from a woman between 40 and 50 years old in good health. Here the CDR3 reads CAGGPGQMADTQYF. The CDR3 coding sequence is TGTGCCGGGGGCCCGGGACAGATGGCAGATACGCAGTATTTT.